This passage covers 8 T cell receptor beta chains from one sample sequenced in a study of OX40 agonist ivuxolimab in advanced cancers. The method behind the library was the immunoSEQ multiplex PCR assay. The source is immuneACCESS, and TCRdb retained only in-frame sequences with V and J called. Part of the clones is not carried over; for the studies checked, unresolved V genes explain less than half of this, and the remainder is unexplained. This sample holds fewer than 30,000 clones; approximately 93% were observed only once. The ten biggest clones cover about 8.4% of the sample. The material was CD4+ or CD8+ T cells sorted from blood, obtained in a trial of the OX40 agonist ivuxolimab. These receptors were collected from an adult with an advanced solid tumor such as melanoma, head and neck, liver or kidney cancer.

V and J are TRBV6-1 and TRBJ2-1, with 7 bases identical to TRBD1. Trimming took 8 bases from V and 4 from J; bases not matched to a gene: 11. CDR1 and CDR2 from the germline V gene are MNHNS and SASEGT. The CDR3 is 15 amino acids. The CDR3 DNA reads as TGTGCCAGCCCATTTGGGACAGCACTTTACAATGAGCAGTTCTTC. Translation: CASPFGTALYNEQFF.

The chain couples TRBV6-5 to TRBJ1-2, with D possibly matching TRBD1 (5 bases). The CDR3 has 14 residues. The germline CDR1 and CDR2 sequences are MNHEY and SVGAGI. Trimming left V 0 bases short and J 5 bases short, with 10 bases between. CDR3 loop: CASSYSRGLYGYTF. The CDR3 DNA reads TGTGCCAGCAGTTACTCGAGGGGCTTATATGGCTACACCTTC.

The chain recombines TRBV7-8 with TRBJ2-7; D gene ambiguous. Germline V gene lookup returns CDR1 SGHVS and CDR2 FQNEAQ. Trimming took off 1 base at V and 4 bases at J, with 5 bases between the two ends. The CDR3 extends over 12 amino acids. The CDR3 nucleotides are TGTGCCAGCAGCTTAGGGGTATACGAGCAGTACTTC. Translated, it gives CASSLGVYEQYF.

Worth noting for this clone: The junction departs from germline at one end; a sequencing error may be responsible. This sequence joins TRBV2 and TRBJ1-1; 9 bases fit TRBD1. This CDR3 spans 15 amino acids. CDR1 and CDR2 from the germline V gene are SNHLY and FYNNEI. CDR3 coding DNA: TGTGCCATCGAGGGGGGACAGGGAGCCTACACTGAAACTTTCTTT. Residues: CAIEGGQGAYTETFF.

The chain is built from TRBV15 and TRBJ2-7, with TRBD1 identical over 8 bases. Germline CDR1 and CDR2: LNHNV and YYDKDF (reference sequence). The CDR3 is made up of 12 amino acids. J was trimmed by 6 bases and V by 2 bases; bases with no gene match: 0. CDR3 amino acids: CATSRTGGEQYF. The CDR3 coding sequence is TGTGCCACCAGCAGAACAGGGGGCGAGCAGTACTTC. Full variable domain (remainder filled in from reference TRBV15 and TRBJ2-7): DAMVIQNPRYQVTQFGKPVTLSCSQTLNHNVMYWYQQKSSQAPKLLFHYYDKDFNNEADTPDNFQSRRPNTSFCFLDIRSPGLGDTAMYLCATSRTGGEQYFGPGTRLTVT.

The chain has TRBV9 and TRBJ2-3; the D is unclear. Germline values: CDR1 SGDLS, CDR2 YYNGEE. V was shortened by 0 bases and J by 1 base, with 6 bases between the two germline ends. The CDR3 sequence is 14 residues long. For the CDR3, the DNA is TGTGCCAGCAGCGTAGTTGAGGGCACAGATACGCAGTATTTT. Translation: CASSVVEGTDTQYF.

The sample holds one count of this clone. The J gene is TRBJ2-7, the V gene TRBV5-6; the D is unclear. V gave up 7 bases and J gave up 4 bases, with 18 bases separating them. Germline-derived CDR1 and CDR2 are SGHDT and YYEEEE. This CDR3 comprises 14 residues. CDR3 in amino acids: CASSNPRVGYEQYF. CDR3 nucleotide sequence: TGTGCCAGCTCAAACCCCCGGGTTGGGTACGAGCAGTACTTC. Full variable domain (rest looked up from reference TRBV5-6 and TRBJ2-7): DAGVTQSPTHLIKTRGQQVTLRCSPKSGHDTVSWYQQALGQGPQFIFQYYEEEERQRGNFPDRFSGHQFPNYSSELNVNALLLGDSALYLCASSNPRVGYEQYFGPGTRLTVT.

This clone was counted once. The chain has TRBV5-4 and TRBJ2-7; the match to TRBD1 covers 10 bases. The length of the CDR3 is 19 residues. Germline CDR1 is SGHNT and CDR2 is YYREEE (reference sequence). The V and J ends lost 4 bases and 5 bases, in that order; junction bases with no gene match: 21. The CDR3 protein is CASSPPRRDRGYPQDEQYF. CDR3 in DNA: TGTGCCAGCAGCCCCCCCCGCCGGGACAGGGGATATCCCCAGGACGAGCAGTACTTC.